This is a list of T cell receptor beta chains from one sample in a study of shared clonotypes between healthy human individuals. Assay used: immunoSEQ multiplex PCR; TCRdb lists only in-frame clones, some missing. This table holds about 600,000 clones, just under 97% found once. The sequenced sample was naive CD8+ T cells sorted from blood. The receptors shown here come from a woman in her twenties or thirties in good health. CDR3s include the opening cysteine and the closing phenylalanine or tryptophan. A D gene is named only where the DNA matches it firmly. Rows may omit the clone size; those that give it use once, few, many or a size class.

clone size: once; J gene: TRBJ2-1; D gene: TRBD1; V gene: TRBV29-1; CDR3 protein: CSVKGGWDNEQFF; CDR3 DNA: TGCAGCGTCAAAGGGGGCTGGGACAATGAGCAGTTCTTC
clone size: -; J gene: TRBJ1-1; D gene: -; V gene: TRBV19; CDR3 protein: CASSIGGSTEAFF; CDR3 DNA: TGTGCCAGTAGTATCGGGGGCAGCACTGAAGCTTTCTTT
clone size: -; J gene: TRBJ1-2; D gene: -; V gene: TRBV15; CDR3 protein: CATSGTPEGNYGYTF; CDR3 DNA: TGTGCCACCTCAGGGACCCCTGAGGGCAACTATGGCTACACCTTC
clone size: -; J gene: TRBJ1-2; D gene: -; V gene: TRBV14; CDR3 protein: CASSQEGTQGNYGYTF; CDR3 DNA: TGTGCCAGCAGCCAAGAGGGGACTCAGGGGAACTATGGCTACACCTTC
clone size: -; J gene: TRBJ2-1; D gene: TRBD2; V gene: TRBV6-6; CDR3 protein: CASSFDSGSSLNEQFF; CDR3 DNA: TGTGCCAGCAGTTTCGATAGCGGGAGTAGTCTCAATGAGCAGTTCTTC
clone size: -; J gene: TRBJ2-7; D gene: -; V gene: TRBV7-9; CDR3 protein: CASSPEIGAYEQYF; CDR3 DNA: TGTGCCAGCAGCCCGGAAATAGGGGCCTACGAGCAGTACTTC
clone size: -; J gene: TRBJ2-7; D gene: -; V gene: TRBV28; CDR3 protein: CASSSEYHEQYF; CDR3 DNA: TGTGCCAGCAGTTCCGAATACCACGAGCAGTACTTC
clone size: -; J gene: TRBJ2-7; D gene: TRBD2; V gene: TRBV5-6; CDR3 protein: CASSWGLAGREQYF; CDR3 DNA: TGTGCCAGCAGCTGGGGGCTAGCGGGGCGCGAGCAGTACTTC
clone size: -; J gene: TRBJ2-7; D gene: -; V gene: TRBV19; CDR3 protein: CASSPEGSGIYEQYF; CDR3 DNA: TGTGCCAGTAGCCCAGAGGGTAGCGGAATATACGAGCAGTACTTC
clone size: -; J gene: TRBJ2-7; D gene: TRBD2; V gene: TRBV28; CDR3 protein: CASSLRVAGGRRGEQYF; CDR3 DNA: TGTGCCAGCAGTTTGAGGGTAGCGGGAGGCCGCCGAGGCGAGCAGTACTTC
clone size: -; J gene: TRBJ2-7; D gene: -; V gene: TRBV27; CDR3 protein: CASSLSIGAGPYEQYF; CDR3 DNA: TGTGCCAGCAGTTTATCGATCGGCGCGGGGCCCTACGAGCAGTACTTC
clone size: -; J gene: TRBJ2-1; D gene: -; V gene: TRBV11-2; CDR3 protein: CASSYPIKPEKNEQFF; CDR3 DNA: TGTGCCAGCAGCTACCCAATAAAACCGGAGAAGAATGAGCAGTTCTTC
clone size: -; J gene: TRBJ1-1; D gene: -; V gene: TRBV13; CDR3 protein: CASSLTMGLGTEAFF; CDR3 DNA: TGTGCCAGCAGCTTAACCATGGGTTTGGGCACTGAAGCTTTCTTT
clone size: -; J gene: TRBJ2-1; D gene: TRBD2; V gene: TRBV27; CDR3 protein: CASSLLAVSYNEQFF; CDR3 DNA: TGTGCCAGCAGCCTCCTAGCGGTCTCCTACAATGAGCAGTTCTTC
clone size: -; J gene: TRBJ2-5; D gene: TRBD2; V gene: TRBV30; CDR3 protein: CAGDGLADQETQYF; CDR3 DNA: TGTGCCGGAGACGGCCTAGCGGACCAAGAGACCCAGTACTTC
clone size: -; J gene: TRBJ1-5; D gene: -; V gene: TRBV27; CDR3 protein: CASSFQVSQPQHF; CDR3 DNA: TGTGCCAGCAGTTTCCAGGTTAGTCAGCCCCAGCATTTT
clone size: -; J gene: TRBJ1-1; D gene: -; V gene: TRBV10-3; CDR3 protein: CAISLGQVAEAFF; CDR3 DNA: TGTGCCATCAGTTTAGGGCAGGTCGCTGAAGCTTTCTTT
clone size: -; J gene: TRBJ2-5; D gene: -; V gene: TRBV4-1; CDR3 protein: CASSNRGDNEETQYF; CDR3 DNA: TGCGCCAGCAGCAACCGGGGAGACAACGAAGAGACCCAGTACTTC
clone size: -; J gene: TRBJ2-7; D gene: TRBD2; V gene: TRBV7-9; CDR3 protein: CASSLSLSGLAFYEQYF; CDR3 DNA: TGTGCCAGCAGCTTAAGCTTGTCGGGACTAGCCTTCTACGAGCAGTACTTC
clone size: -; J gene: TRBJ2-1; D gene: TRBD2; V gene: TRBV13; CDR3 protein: CASSKRTRAGEEQFF; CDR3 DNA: TGTGCCAGCAGCAAAAGGACTAGGGCGGGAGAGGAGCAGTTCTTC
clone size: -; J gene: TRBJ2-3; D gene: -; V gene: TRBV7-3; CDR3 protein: CASSPTSSFAQYF; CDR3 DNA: TGTGCCAGCAGCCCAACCTCTAGCTTCGCGCAGTATTTT
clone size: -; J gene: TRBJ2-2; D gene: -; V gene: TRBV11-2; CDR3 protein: CASSGIGGGELFF; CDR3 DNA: TGTGCCAGCAGCGGAATCGGGGGCGGGGAGCTGTTTTTT
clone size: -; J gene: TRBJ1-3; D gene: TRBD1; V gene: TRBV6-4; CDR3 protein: CASSVAAGGRNTIYF; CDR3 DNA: TGTGCCAGCAGTGTGGCGGCAGGGGGACGAAACACCATATATTTT